The source of this TCR beta chain is a study of glioma-infiltrating T cells after dendritic cell vaccination. Looking at the study overall: Between the early 2000s and the early 2010s, patients got autologous tumor lysate-pulsed dendritic cell vaccines.

This CDR3 has 14 residues. From germline, CDR1 is SGHTA and CDR2 FQGNSA. V was pared by 1 base and J by 3 bases, with 7 bases between. Time point in this sample: after dendritic cell vaccination, including at tumor progression/relapse. Using immunoSEQ multiplex PCR, the repertoire was profiled, and TCRdb retains in-frame clones only, with some absent. Among over 80,000 clones listed, 75% to 90% were seen once. The chain joins TRBV7-2 to TRBJ1-5, with D uncertain. The sequence was collected from a human donor with glioblastoma. The sequences come from blood, collected after dendritic cell vaccination. CDR3 nucleotide sequence: TGTGCCAGCAGCTTAGACAGCTTCAATCAGCCCCAGCATTTT. Protein sequence: CASSLDSFNQPQHF.